This TCR beta chain was profiled in a study of yellow fever vaccine responses in identical twins. Points from the study as a whole: It has been reported that, in twins, the vaccine T cell response seemed partly convergent and partly personalized.

TCRdb itself ran the RT-PCR reads through MiXCR, one entry per CDR3 protein. Of some 35,000 distinct CDR3 sequences in the sample, 60% were seen once. Trimming took off 6 bases at V and 0 bases at J, with 16 bases between the two ends. Germline V gene lookup returns CDR1 DFQATT and CDR2 SNEGSKA (reference sequence). CDR3 size: 15 residues. Only one count was recorded for this clonotype. Its target is unknown. The sequences come from T cells from blood (PBMCs), unsorted or a sorted subset (not recorded which), collected before or after yellow fever vaccination (not recorded which). The TCR sequence derives from a woman between 18 and 30 years old who received the yellow fever vaccine. This sequence joins TRBV20-1 and TRBJ2-3, with D possibly called TRBD1 or TRBD2 (5 bases each). CDR3 protein: CSARRGLTSTDTQYF. The CDR3 DNA sequence: TGCAGTGCCCGACGGGGCTTGACTAGCACAGATACGCAGTATTTT.